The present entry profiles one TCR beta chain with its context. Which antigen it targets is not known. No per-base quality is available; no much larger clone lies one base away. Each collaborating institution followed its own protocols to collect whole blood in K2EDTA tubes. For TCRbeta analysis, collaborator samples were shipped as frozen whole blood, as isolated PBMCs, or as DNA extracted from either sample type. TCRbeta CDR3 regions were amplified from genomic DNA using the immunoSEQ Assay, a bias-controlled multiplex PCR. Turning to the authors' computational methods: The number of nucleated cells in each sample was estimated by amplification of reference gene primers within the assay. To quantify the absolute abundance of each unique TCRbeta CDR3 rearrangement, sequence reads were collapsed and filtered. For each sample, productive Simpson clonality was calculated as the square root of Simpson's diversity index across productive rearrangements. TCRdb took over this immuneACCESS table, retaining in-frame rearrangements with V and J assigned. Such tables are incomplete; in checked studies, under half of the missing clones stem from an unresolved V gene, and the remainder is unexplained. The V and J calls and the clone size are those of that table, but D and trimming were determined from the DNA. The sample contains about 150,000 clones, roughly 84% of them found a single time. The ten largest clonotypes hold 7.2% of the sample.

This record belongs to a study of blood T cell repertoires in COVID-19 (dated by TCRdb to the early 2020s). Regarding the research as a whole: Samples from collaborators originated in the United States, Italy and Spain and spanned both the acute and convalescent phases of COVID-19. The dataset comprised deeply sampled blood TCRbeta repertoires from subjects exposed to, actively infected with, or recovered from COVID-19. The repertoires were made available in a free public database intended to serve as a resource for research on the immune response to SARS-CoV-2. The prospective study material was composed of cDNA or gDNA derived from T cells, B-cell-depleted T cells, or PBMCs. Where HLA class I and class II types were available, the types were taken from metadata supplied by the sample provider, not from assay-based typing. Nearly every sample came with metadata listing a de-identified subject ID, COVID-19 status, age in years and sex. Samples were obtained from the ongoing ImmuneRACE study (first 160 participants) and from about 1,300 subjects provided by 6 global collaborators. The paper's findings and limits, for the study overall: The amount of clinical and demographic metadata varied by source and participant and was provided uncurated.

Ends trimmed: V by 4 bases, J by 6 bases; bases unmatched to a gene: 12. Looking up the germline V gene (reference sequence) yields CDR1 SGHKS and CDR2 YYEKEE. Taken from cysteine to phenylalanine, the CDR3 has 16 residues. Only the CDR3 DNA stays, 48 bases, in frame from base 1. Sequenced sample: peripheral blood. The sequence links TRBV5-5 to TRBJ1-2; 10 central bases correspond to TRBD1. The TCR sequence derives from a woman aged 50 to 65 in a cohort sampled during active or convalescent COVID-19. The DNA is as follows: TGTGCCAGCAGCGTGAGCGGACAGGGGGTAGGCCATGGCTACACCTTC. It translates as CASSVSGQGVGHGYTF.